These 28 T cell receptor beta chains were all obtained from the same sample, sequenced in a study of shared clonotypes between healthy human individuals (TCRdb year 2020). Libraries came from the immunoSEQ multiplex PCR assay. Drawn from immuneACCESS, this table holds only the in-frame rearrangements with V and J called that TCRdb kept. Clones are partly lost; checked studies trace under half to an unresolved V gene and leave the rest unexplained. This sample gives over a million clones in total; 95% to 97% of them show up just once. In total, the top ten clones hold approximately 1.2% of the sample. The sequenced sample was naive CD4+ T cells sorted from blood. The cell subset or site label on this specimen signifies: CD45RA+ positively selected. These receptors were taken from a man in his thirties or forties in good health.

This clone showed up just once. The chain uses TRBV6-5 and TRBJ2-3; tentatively, D is TRBD1 (5 bases). The length of the CDR3 is 16 residues. Between the trimmed V and J ends, which lost 2 bases and 1 base, there was a span of 13 bases. Germline V gene lookup returns CDR1 MNHEY and CDR2 SVGAGI. The DNA for the CDR3 is TGTGCCAGCAGTTACGGGGCAGATATTCGCACAGATACGCAGTATTTT. It yields the protein CASSYGADIRTDTQYF.

The gene calls are TRBV5-1 and TRBJ1-1; D is ambiguous. This CDR3 region has 14 residues. V was shortened by 0 bases and J by 1 base, with 7 bases between the two germline ends. In germline, CDR1 is SGHRS, CDR2 YFSETQ. For the CDR3, the DNA is TGCGCCAGCAGCTTGGGACAATCGAACACTGAAGCTTTCTTT. Amino acids: CASSLGQSNTEAFF.

J is TRBJ2-3 and V is TRBV6-5; D remains ambiguous. Germline V CDR1 and CDR2: MNHEY, SVGAGI. Trimming took off 2 bases at V and 1 base at J, with 10 bases between the two ends. The CDR3 totals 15 residues. The CDR3: CASSYRRVGTDTQYF. The DNA for the CDR3 is TGTGCCAGCAGTTACCGGCGAGTTGGCACAGATACGCAGTATTTT.

The rearrangement links TRBV9 to TRBJ1-1; D might be TRBD1 (6 bases). Per germline, CDR1 SGDLS and CDR2 YYNGEE. This CDR3 comprises 15 residues. V lost 3 bases to trimming and J lost 4 bases, with 16 bases between them. CDR3 loop: CASSAGTPLSTEAFF. The CDR3 nucleotides are TGTGCCAGCAGCGCCGGGACACCCCTGAGCACTGAAGCTTTCTTT. Complete variable domain (other parts from reference TRBV9 and TRBJ1-1): DSGVTQTPKHLITATGQRVTLRCSPRSGDLSVYWYQQSLDQGLQFLIQYYNGEERAKGNILERFSAQQFPDLHSELNLSSLELGDSALYFCASSAGTPLSTEAFFGQGTRLTVV.

The rearrangement uses TRBV29-1 and TRBJ2-7; no firm D call. V lost 7 bases and J 2 bases, leaving 18 bases between the germline ends. CDR3 length: 14 amino acids. Germline CDR1 is SQVTM and CDR2 is ANQGSEA. The CDR3 DNA follows: TGCAGCGCCACCCCGACACACTCACCCTACGAGCAGTACTTC. It specifies CSATPTHSPYEQYF.

The genes are TRBV6-1 and TRBJ1-1; no reliable D call. Trimming removed 6 bases at V and 2 bases at J, with 13 bases between. This CDR3 is built from 14 residues. Germline-derived CDR1 and CDR2 are MNHNS and SASEGT. CDR3 sequence reads: CASSPRVGNTEAFF. The CDR3 DNA reads TGTGCCAGCAGCCCGCGGGTGGGAAACACTGAAGCTTTCTTT.

A note on this clone: Within the sample, other DNA sequences also encode this same CDR3. The genes are TRBV27 and TRBJ2-1, with a possible D match to TRBD2 (6 bases). Germline CDR1 is MNHEY and CDR2 is SMNVEV (reference sequence). The CDR3 covers 14 residues. V shed 2 bases and J shed 3 bases, with 8 bases lying between them. CDR3 DNA sequence: TGTGCCAGCAGTTTAGGAGGGAGCTACAATGAGCAGTTCTTC. Protein sequence: CASSLGGSYNEQFF.

This clone was picked up many times. Other DNA sequences in the sample encode the same CDR3. This chain joins TRBV5-8 and TRBJ1-5; the D is unclear. The V end lost 3 bases, the J end lost 5 bases, and 15 bases lay between the germline ends. The CDR3 extends over 15 amino acids. In germline, CDR1 is SGHTS, CDR2 YDEGEE. The CDR3 spells CASSSRSRGYQPQHF. The CDR3 bases are TGTGCCAGCAGCTCTCGGTCTCGGGGATATCAGCCCCAGCATTTT.

DNA of the CDR3: TGTGCCAGCAGCGTAGGACAGAACTCCTACGAGCAGTACTTC. Its protein product is CASSVGQNSYEQYF. The chain is built from TRBV9 and TRBJ2-7, with D perhaps matching TRBD1 (5 bases). The V gene lost 0 bases and the J gene lost 0 bases, with 7 bases spanning the gap. This CDR3 region has 14 residues. Germline CDR1 is SGDLS and CDR2 is YYNGEE.

V usage is TRBV14 and J usage is TRBJ1-2; no clear D. The V and J ends lost 5 bases and 3 bases respectively, with 7 bases between them. CDR3 length: 12 amino acids. Germline V gene sequence: CDR1 SGHDN, CDR2 FVKESK. CDR3 coding DNA: TGTGCCAGCAGCGGGGATCACTATGGCTACACCTTC. Translating gives CASSGDHYGYTF.

The V call is TRBV28, the J call TRBJ2-2; 14 nucleotides line up with TRBD2. The CDR3 consists of 18 residues. Looked up from germline, CDR1 is MDHEN and CDR2 is SYDVKM. After removal of 8 bases from V and 4 bases from J, the junction contained 12 bases not matched to a gene. This chain's CDR3 is CASRSPGLAGVSTGELFF. The CDR3 DNA follows: TGTGCCAGCCGATCACCGGGACTAGCGGGAGTTTCCACCGGGGAGCTGTTTTTT.

V gene TRBV5-1 combines with J gene TRBJ1-2, with 7 bases matching TRBD1. Trimming took 4 bases from V and 5 from J; bases not matched to a gene: 8. The CDR3 length is 14 residues. Germline-derived CDR1 and CDR2 are SGHRS and YFSETQ. CDR3 sequence: CASSPIQGGYGYTF. The CDR3 nucleotides read TGCGCCAGCAGCCCAATTCAGGGGGGGTATGGCTACACCTTC.

This chain links TRBV7-8 with TRBJ1-5; no clear D gene. Germline loops: CDR1 SGHVS, CDR2 FQNEAQ. The CDR3 length is 14 residues. The V and J ends lost 2 bases and 7 bases respectively, with 12 bases between them. CDR3 amino acids: CASSLTVADQPQHF. Here the CDR3 DNA reads TGTGCCAGCAGCTTAACTGTGGCTGACCAGCCCCAGCATTTT.

This clone has only a few counts. The gene calls are TRBV9 and TRBJ1-5, with D unresolved. CDR3 length: 14 residues. Per the germline V gene, CDR1 is SGDLS and CDR2 is YYNGEE. Trimming removed 1 base at V and 1 base at J, with 6 bases between. DNA of the CDR3: TGTGCCAGCAGCGTACAACAGAGCAATCAGCCCCAGCATTTT. It yields the protein CASSVQQSNQPQHF.

The CDR3 DNA reads as TGTGCCAGCAGCTTAACCCAGGGGGAGCAGTTCTTC. Translating it yields CASSLTQGEQFF. V is TRBV7-9 and J is TRBJ2-1; the D gene is possibly TRBD1 (6 bases). Trimming took off 2 bases at V and 10 bases at J, with 9 bases between the two ends. CDR1 is SEHNR and CDR2 is FQNEAQ in the germline V gene (reference sequence). The CDR3 is made up of 12 amino acids.

V is TRBV7-2 and J is TRBJ2-3; 9 nucleotides match TRBD1. The germline V gene encodes CDR1 SGHTA and CDR2 FQGNSA. CDR3 length equals 15 residues. The junction had 6 bases not matched to a gene; V was cut back by 5 bases and J by 3 bases. The CDR3 coding sequence is TGTGCCAGCAGCCCCGGACAGGGGATGACAGATACGCAGTATTTT. Protein product: CASSPGQGMTDTQYF.

Note on this clone: Other DNA sequences within the sample encode an identical CDR3. The chain links TRBV7-2 to TRBJ1-5; D gene uncertain. The V gene lost 4 bases and the J gene lost 1 base, with 5 bases spanning the gap. The CDR3 is 13 residues long. Germline loops: CDR1 SGHTA, CDR2 FQGNSA. CDR3 loop: CASSSDSNQPQHF. Here the CDR3 DNA reads TGTGCCAGCAGCTCGGACAGCAATCAGCCCCAGCATTTT.

The genes are TRBV27 and TRBJ1-1; 7 bases match TRBD1. The junction had 2 bases not matched to a gene; V was cut back by 3 bases and J by 4 bases. Germline assignment: CDR1 MNHEY and CDR2 SMNVEV (reference sequence). This CDR3 has 13 amino acids. CDR3 sequence (DNA): TGTGCCAGCAGTTTTGCAGGGGGCACTGAAGCTTTCTTT. This translates into CASSFAGGTEAFF.

The count of this clone is one. The rearrangement links TRBV28 to TRBJ2-1; D is unclear. Germline CDR1 MDHEN, CDR2 SYDVKM. V was cut by 5 bases and J by 14 bases, with 16 bases left in between. The CDR3 is 12 residues long. The CDR3 DNA sequence: TGTGCCAGCAGTCCCCCCATCGGGCCCGAGTTCTTC. Its translation: CASSPPIGPEFF.

The chain carries TRBV18 and TRBJ2-3; TRBD2 might be the D (5 bases). Between the trimmed V and J ends, which lost 6 bases and 0 bases, there was a span of 19 bases. The germline gives CDR1 KGHSH, CDR2 LQKENI. CDR3 size: 17 residues. As DNA, the CDR3 is TGTGCCAGCTCCCCCCTGAGGGTGAGCAGGAGCACAGATACGCAGTATTTT. Amino acids: CASSPLRVSRSTDTQYF.

The V gene is TRBV6-5, the J gene TRBJ2-7; 10 nucleotides match TRBD2. The V and J ends lost 10 bases and 3 bases, in that order; junction bases with no gene match: 6. This CDR3 has 13 amino acids. The germline gives CDR1 MNHEY, CDR2 SVGAGI. CDR3 sequence: CATRPSGSYEQYF. CDR3 bases: TGTGCCACCCGACCTAGCGGGAGCTACGAGCAGTACTTC.

The chain uses TRBV10-1 and TRBJ2-3, with D maybe TRBD1 (6 bases). The CDR3 length is 15 residues. Germline CDR1 reads WNHNN; CDR2 reads SYGVQD (reference sequence). The ends were cut back, 0 bases at V and 3 bases at J, with 10 bases in the middle. The CDR3 loop is CASSESGGPTDTQYF. The CDR3 nucleotides are TGCGCCAGCAGTGAGTCTGGGGGCCCGACAGATACGCAGTATTTT.

The rearrangement uses TRBV28 and TRBJ1-2, with TRBD1 matching 8 bases. V lost 8 bases to trimming and J lost 7 bases; unmatched junction nucleotides: 18. The CDR3 runs to 16 residues. Germline V gene sequence: CDR1 MDHEN, CDR2 SYDVKM. The CDR3 DNA reads as TGTGCCAGCGGGGACCAAGGACAGGGTCCGATTGGTGGCTACACCTTC. Protein product: CASGDQGQGPIGGYTF.

The chain recombines TRBV6-5 with TRBJ1-2, with D maybe TRBD1 (5 bases). CDR3 length: 14 amino acids. Trimming removed 4 bases from V and 5 bases from J, with 14 bases in between. CDR1 is MNHEY, CDR2 SVGAGI, per germline. For the CDR3, the DNA is TGTGCCAGCAGTTCAATTAGCGACAGTTATGGCTACACCTTC. It encodes CASSSISDSYGYTF.

This chain connects TRBV2 to TRBJ1-3; TRBD1 matches at 8 bases. CDR1 is SNHLY, CDR2 FYNNEI, per germline. V shed 6 bases, J shed 4 bases, and the junction held 5 bases outside the gene matches. The length of the CDR3 is 14 residues. The CDR3 loop is CASRDDRGGNTIYF. CDR3 coding DNA: TGTGCCAGCAGAGATGACAGGGGAGGAAACACCATATATTTT.

As DNA, the CDR3 is TGCGCCAGCAGCTTGGCCGTAGCGGGACCTTACAATGAGCAGTTCTTC. This translates into CASSLAVAGPYNEQFF. The chain links TRBV5-1 to TRBJ2-1; 8 positions match TRBD2. The CDR3 runs to 16 residues. In germline, CDR1 is SGHRS, CDR2 YFSETQ. The ends lost 0 bases at V and 4 bases at J; junction bases unmatched: 6.

This chain joins TRBV7-9 and TRBJ2-1; 10 nucleotides align to TRBD2. The CDR3 has 19 residues. The V and J ends lost 1 base and 1 base, in that order; junction bases with no gene match: 10. Germline CDR1 SEHNR, CDR2 FQNEAQ (reference sequence). This chain's CDR3 is CASSLGAGGPMVSYNEQFF. DNA of the CDR3: TGTGCCAGCAGCTTAGGAGCGGGAGGGCCGATGGTATCCTACAATGAGCAGTTCTTC.

This sequence joins TRBV7-8 and TRBJ2-2, with D uncertain. The CDR3 spans 16 residues. Trimming removed 5 bases at V and 4 bases at J, with 17 bases between. CDR1 is SGHVS, CDR2 FQNEAQ, per germline. CDR3 amino acids: CASSPRRFRGTGELFF. DNA of the CDR3: TGTGCCAGCAGCCCTCGCAGGTTTCGTGGCACCGGGGAGCTGTTTTTT.